This T cell receptor beta chain was documented in a study of CD4 and CD8 cells across lung adenocarcinoma regions. With respect to this clonotype: The junction differs from germline at one of its ends, possibly a read error.

The CDR3 is 16 amino acids. Germline loops: CDR1 MGHDK, CDR2 SYGVNS. TCRdb ran MiXCR on the PCR reads and lists one entry per CDR3 protein. The sample has about 16,000 distinct CDR3 sequences; approximately 47% are singletons. Sequenced: CD8+ T cells from the center of a lung tumor. The J gene is TRBJ2-3, the V gene TRBV25-1; D possibly matches TRBD1 or TRBD2 (5 bases each). The origin of this receptor is a female donor with lung adenocarcinoma. The CD4 and CD8 labels of this study may be unreliable. This chain's CDR3 is CASSEWGSCAKDTQYF. The CDR3 nucleotides are TGTGCCAGCAGCGAATGGGGGTCGTGTGCCAAAGATACGCAGTATTTT.